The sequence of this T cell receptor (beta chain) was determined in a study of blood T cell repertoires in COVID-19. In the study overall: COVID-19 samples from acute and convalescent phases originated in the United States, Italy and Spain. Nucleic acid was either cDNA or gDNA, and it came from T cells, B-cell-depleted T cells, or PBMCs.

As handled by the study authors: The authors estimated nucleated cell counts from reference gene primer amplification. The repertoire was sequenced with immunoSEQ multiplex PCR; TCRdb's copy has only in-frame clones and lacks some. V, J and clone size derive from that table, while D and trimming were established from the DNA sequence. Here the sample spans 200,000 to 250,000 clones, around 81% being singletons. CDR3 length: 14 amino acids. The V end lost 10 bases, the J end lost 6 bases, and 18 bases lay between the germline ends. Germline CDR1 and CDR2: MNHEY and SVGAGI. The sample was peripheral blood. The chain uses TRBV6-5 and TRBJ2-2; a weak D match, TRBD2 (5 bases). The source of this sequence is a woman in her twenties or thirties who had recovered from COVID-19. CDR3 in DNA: TGTGCCACCATAACCGGCCCGGGGTCCGGGGAGCTGTTTTTT. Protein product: CATITGPGSGELFF.